This TCR beta chain was recovered during a study of technical replicates of blood from a few donors. This clone was found once. Libraries were prepared by immunoSEQ multiplex PCR; TCRdb keeps only in-frame clonotypes and omits some of them. The sample consists of fewer than 100,000 clones, around 91% of them appearing once. The CDR3 is 16 amino acids. Germline trimming cut 2 bases from V and 5 bases from J; bases unmatched to any gene: 9. The V gene's germline CDR1 is MNHEY and CDR2 SVGAGI. Sequenced: T cells isolated from PBMCs. V usage is TRBV6-5 and J usage is TRBJ2-7, with TRBD1 identical over 10 bases. The sequence derives from a human donor in good health. CDR3 loop: CASSYAGTGVEDEQYF. The CDR3 coding sequence is TGTGCCAGCAGTTACGCCGGGACAGGGGTAGAGGACGAGCAGTACTTC.